The next 17 T cell receptor beta chains were all read from a single sample in a study of technical replicates of blood from a few donors. The table came from immunoSEQ multiplex PCR; TCRdb's copy has only in-frame clones and leaves some out. Of about 89,000 clones listed, about 94% are singletons. Sequenced material: T cells isolated from PBMCs. The receptors were sampled from a human donor in good health.

Regarding this clone: Other nucleotide sequences from this sample produce the same CDR3. V usage is TRBV4-1 and J usage is TRBJ2-3; 7 positions match TRBD2. Germline CDR1 and CDR2: MGHRA and YSYEKL. Losses at the gene ends were 4 bases for V and 0 bases for J; bases not matched to a gene: 1. The CDR3 sequence is 14 residues long. The CDR3 DNA sequence: TGCGCCAGCAGCCGCGGGGGAAGCACAGATACGCAGTATTTT. Translated: CASSRGGSTDTQYF.

V gene TRBV29-1 combines with J gene TRBJ2-7; a possible D gene is TRBD2 (5 bases). The CDR3 extends over 11 amino acids. Trimming left V 4 bases short and J 4 bases short, with 8 bases between. Germline V gene data show CDR1 as SQVTM and CDR2 as ANQGSEA. CDR3 sequence reads: CSVGTPYEQYF. The CDR3 nucleotides are TGCAGCGTTGGGACTCCTTACGAGCAGTACTTC.

The V call is TRBV15, the J call TRBJ1-1; D not resolved. Trimming shortened V by 0 bases and J by 4 bases, and 9 bases separated the two germline ends. The CDR3 length is 14 residues. Germline CDR1 reads LNHNV; CDR2 reads YYDKDF (reference sequence). The CDR3 loop reads CATSRDEPGTEAFF. DNA of the CDR3: TGTGCCACCAGCAGAGATGAACCGGGCACTGAAGCTTTCTTT.

V and J are TRBV30 and TRBJ1-2; 10 positions match TRBD1. With V trimmed by 0 bases and J by 5 bases, 6 bases remained unmatched. The CDR3 sequence is 15 residues long. The germline gives CDR1 GTSNPN, CDR2 SVGIG (reference sequence). CDR3 in DNA: TGTGCCTGGAGTGTATTGCTGGGACAGGGGTATGGCTACACCTTC. It codes for CAWSVLLGQGYGYTF.

The V call is TRBV19, the J call TRBJ2-1; D perhaps matches TRBD1 (5 bases). V lost 4 bases and J 8 bases, leaving 15 bases between the germline ends. The germline V gene has CDR1 LNHDA and CDR2 SQIVND (reference sequence). The CDR3 spans 14 residues. CDR3 loop: CASSKGAGFDEQFF. The CDR3, as DNA: TGTGCCAGTAGTAAAGGGGCAGGGTTCGATGAGCAGTTCTTC. Drawing the rest from reference TRBV19 and TRBJ2-1, the complete variable domain is DGGITQSPKYLFRKEGQNVTLSCEQNLNHDAMYWYRQDPGQGLRLIYYSQIVNDFQKGDIAEGYSVSREKKESFPLTVTSAQKNPTAFYLCASSKGAGFDEQFFGPGTRLTVL.

The chain employs TRBV4-1 and TRBJ2-1; TRBD2 agrees at 7 bases. The V gene end was trimmed by 1 base and the J gene end by 0 bases; junction bases not matched to a gene: 9. The CDR3 spans 18 residues. CDR1 is MGHRA and CDR2 is YSYEKL in the germline V gene. The CDR3 reads CASSQVQGGGNSYNEQFF. The CDR3 region has the DNA TGCGCCAGCAGCCAAGTCCAGGGCGGGGGTAACTCCTACAATGAGCAGTTCTTC.

The V gene is TRBV19, the J gene TRBJ2-7, with a tentative D call TRBD2 (5 bases). The length of the CDR3 is 14 residues. CDR1 and CDR2 from the germline V gene are LNHDA and SQIVND (reference sequence). V was clipped by 5 bases and J by 4 bases, with 15 bases between them. For the CDR3, the DNA is TGTGCCAGTAGTCGTGTCAGCGGAGATTACGAGCAGTACTTC. Translating it yields CASSRVSGDYEQYF.

The rearrangement links TRBV27 to TRBJ2-1, with D perhaps TRBD2 (6 bases). Germline V gene lookup returns CDR1 MNHEY and CDR2 SMNVEV (reference sequence). V shed 6 bases and J shed 0 bases, with 15 bases lying between them. This CDR3 is 16 amino acids long. The CDR3 is CASSLSGESSYNEQFF. The CDR3 DNA follows: TGTGCCAGCAGCCTCTCGGGGGAGAGCTCCTACAATGAGCAGTTCTTC.

This chain links TRBV30 with TRBJ2-7, with a weak D call TRBD1 (5 bases). Germline V gene data show CDR1 as GTSNPN and CDR2 as SVGIG (reference sequence). V lost 7 bases, J lost 0 bases, and 10 bases lay in between. The CDR3 has 12 amino acids. The CDR3 nucleotides read TGTGCCTACACTGACAGCTCCTACGAGCAGTACTTC. Translated: CAYTDSSYEQYF.

This chain connects TRBV2 to TRBJ1-5, with D maybe TRBD1 (6 bases). V was trimmed by 6 bases and J by 3 bases, leaving 24 bases between them. The CDR3 sequence is 18 residues long. CDR1 and CDR2 from the germline V gene are SNHLY and FYNNEI. CDR3 sequence (DNA): TGTGCCAGCAGGGACCGGGACAACCCCTTCCGTCTCAATCAGCCCCAGCATTTT. It is translated as CASRDRDNPFRLNQPQHF.

Notes on this clone: Additional DNA sequences in this sample encode the identical CDR3. This chain links TRBV5-1 with TRBJ2-1, with 7 nucleotides matching TRBD2. V shed 0 bases, J shed 0 bases, and the junction held 0 bases outside the gene matches. Germline-derived CDR1 and CDR2 are SGHRS and YFSETQ. The CDR3 sequence is 15 residues long. CDR3 region: CASSLGGGSYNEQFF. The CDR3 nucleotides are TGCGCCAGCAGCTTGGGCGGGGGCTCCTACAATGAGCAGTTCTTC.

The rearrangement joins TRBV18 to TRBJ2-5; TRBD1 matches 9 bases. V was pared by 2 bases and J by 5 bases, with 6 bases of the junction left unmatched. CDR1 and CDR2 from the germline V gene are KGHSH and LQKENI. The CDR3 consists of 15 residues. The CDR3 DNA reads as TGTGCCAGCTCACCAAGGGACAGGGTTTTGGAGACCCAGTACTTC. It yields the protein CASSPRDRVLETQYF. The whole variable domain, filled in from reference TRBV18 and TRBJ2-5, reads NAGVMQNPRHLVRRRGQEARLRCSPMKGHSHVYWYRQLPEEGLKFMVYLQKENIIDESGMPKERFSAEFPKEGPSILRIQQVVRGDSAAYFCASSPRDRVLETQYFGPGTRLLVL.

The rearrangement joins TRBV4-1 to TRBJ1-1, with a tentative D call TRBD1 (6 bases). Per germline, CDR1 MGHRA and CDR2 YSYEKL. This CDR3 comprises 15 residues. Trimming pared 0 bases from V and 4 bases from J, leaving 12 bases between. The CDR3 reads CASSQDSGDGTEAFF. CDR3 in DNA: TGCGCCAGCAGCCAAGATTCAGGGGACGGCACTGAAGCTTTCTTT.

The chain carries TRBV7-9 and TRBJ2-7, with TRBD2 as a possible D gene (5 bases). The CDR3 loop spans 12 amino acids. Germline assignment: CDR1 SEHNR and CDR2 FQNEAQ (reference sequence). V lost 4 bases and J 7 bases, leaving 11 bases between the germline ends. The chain's CDR3 is CASSWTPGEQYF. DNA for the CDR3: TGTGCCAGCAGCTGGACCCCGGGGGAGCAGTACTTC.

The V and J genes are TRBV6-5 and TRBJ2-3, with 7 bases fitting TRBD1. The CDR3 spans 16 residues. V lost 0 bases and J lost 2; bases outside the gene matches: 5. Germline V CDR1 and CDR2: MNHEY, SVGAGI. The CDR3 sequence: CASSYSGTETTDTQYF. The CDR3 DNA follows: TGTGCCAGCAGTTACTCCGGGACAGAGACCACAGATACGCAGTATTTT.

The chain recombines TRBV11-3 with TRBJ2-3; TRBD2 aligns across 12 bases. The length of the CDR3 is 16 residues. Germline trimming cut 2 bases from V and 4 bases from J; bases unmatched to any gene: 4. Germline V gene lookup returns CDR1 SGHNT and CDR2 YENEEA. In DNA form, the CDR3 reads TGTGCCAGCAGCTTACTAGCGGGGGGGGTCTCAGATACGCAGTATTTT. This translates into CASSLLAGGVSDTQYF.

CDR3 nucleotide sequence: TGTGCCAGCAGCTCCCCAGAGACACCAAAGTCCCTGTACTTC. It encodes CASSSPETPKSLYF. The chain employs TRBV7-9 and TRBJ2-7; no firm D call. Trimming removed 4 bases from V and 12 bases from J, with 22 bases in between. This CDR3 is built from 14 residues. CDR1 and CDR2 (germline): SEHNR, FQNEAQ (reference sequence).